Presented here are 28 T cell receptor beta chains from one specimen sequenced in a study of siplizumab effects on memory and regulatory T cells. No antigens are known for them. Profiled with immunoSEQ multiplex PCR; TCRdb holds only in-frame clones, not every one. The sample includes 9,500 to 13,000 clones, 46% of them seen just once. The mixed lymphocyte reaction cells were cocultured at 37°C for roughly 6 days. Source material: CFSE-low (dividing) CD4+ T cells sorted from an allogeneic mixed lymphocyte reaction. The receptors here all came from a human donor in good health; the cells came from an allogeneic mixed lymphocyte reaction.

This clone rates as medium-sized. This CDR3 is also generated by other DNA sequences in the sample. This chain uses TRBV7-9 with TRBJ1-4; 7 bases are a match to TRBD1. V shed 5 bases and J 3 bases; nucleotides not matched to a gene: 3. The germline gives CDR1 SEHNR, CDR2 FQNEAQ (reference sequence). This CDR3 is built from 14 residues. The CDR3 is CASSRDRANEKLFF. The CDR3 nucleotides read TGTGCCAGCAGCCGGGACAGAGCTAATGAAAAACTGTTTTTT. Full variable domain (outside the CDR3, taken from reference TRBV7-9 and TRBJ1-4): DTGVSQNPRHKITKRGQNVTFRCDPISEHNRLYWYRQTLGQGPEFLTYFQNEAQLEKSRLLSDRFSAERPKGSFSTLEIQRTEQGDSAMYLCASSRDRANEKLFFGSGTQLSVL.

V and J are TRBV25-1 and TRBJ1-5; TRBD1 might be the D (5 bases). The V and J ends lost 3 bases and 4 bases respectively, with 10 bases between them. Germline V lookup: CDR1 MGHDK, CDR2 SYGVNS. The CDR3 loop spans 14 amino acids. The CDR3 DNA reads TGTGCCAGCAGTGATTCGGGGGGGAATCAGCCCCAGCATTTT. Translated: CASSDSGGNQPQHF.

The J gene is TRBJ2-1, the V gene TRBV28; D uncertain. The CDR3 runs 13 residues. CDR1 is MDHEN and CDR2 is SYDVKM in the germline V gene. V shed 2 bases and J shed 6 bases, with 8 bases lying between them. This CDR3 reads CASSLNNGNEQFF. The CDR3 DNA follows: TGTGCCAGCAGTTTAAATAATGGCAATGAGCAGTTCTTC. Looking up the rest from reference TRBV28 and TRBJ2-1 gives the full variable domain: DVKVTQSSRYLVKRTGEKVFLECVQDMDHENMFWYRQDPGLGLRLIYFSYDVKMKEKGDIPEGYSVSREKKERFSLILESASTNQTSMYLCASSLNNGNEQFFGPGTRLTVL.

This clone is categorized as medium-sized. This sequence joins TRBV5-1 and TRBJ1-5, with 9 nucleotides matching TRBD1. CDR3 size: 14 residues. Germline CDR1 is SGHRS and CDR2 is YFSETQ. Germline trimming cut 0 bases from V and 6 bases from J; bases unmatched to any gene: 1. Written as DNA, the CDR3 is TGCGCCAGCAGCTTGGGGACAGGGGCTCAGCCCCAGCATTTT. Protein: CASSLGTGAQPQHF. Based on the CDR3 plus reference TRBV5-1 and TRBJ1-5, the full variable domain is KAGVTQTPRYLIKTRGQQVTLSCSPISGHRSVSWYQQTPGQGLQFLFEYFSETQRNKGNFPGRFSGRQFSNSRSEMNVSTLELGDSALYLCASSLGTGAQPQHFGDGTRLSIL.

The chain is built from TRBV7-3 and TRBJ2-5; 9 positions agree with TRBD2. This CDR3 has 16 residues. The V segment lost 5 bases and the J segment 5 bases; nucleotides outside the gene matches: 12. Germline V gives CDR1 SGHTA, CDR2 FQGTGA. This CDR3 reads CASSPHAGGLGETQYF. The DNA of the CDR3 is TGTGCCAGCAGCCCCCATGCGGGAGGGCTGGGGGAGACCCAGTACTTC.

The V and J genes are TRBV5-4 and TRBJ2-1; the D gene could be TRBD1 or TRBD2 (6 bases each). The CDR3 contains 15 residues. Germline-derived CDR1 and CDR2 are SGHNT and YYREEE (reference sequence). Trimming left V 6 bases short and J 4 bases short, with 17 bases between. CDR3 sequence: CASTQGTASYNEQFF. The CDR3 nucleotides are TGTGCCAGCACCCAGGGGACTGCCTCTTACAATGAGCAGTTCTTC.

This clone is labeled as medium-sized. This chain joins TRBV5-1 and TRBJ1-1; TRBD1 is a possible D gene (6 bases). Germline CDR1 reads SGHRS; CDR2 reads YFSETQ. The length of the CDR3 is 17 residues. Deletions cut 0 bases from V and 0 bases from J, with 15 bases between. The CDR3 protein is CASSLVLDSLLNTEAFF. The CDR3 nucleotides read TGCGCCAGCAGCTTGGTGTTGGACAGCCTTTTGAACACTGAAGCTTTCTTT.

Only one count was recorded for this clone. V is TRBV5-4 and J is TRBJ2-1, with TRBD2 matching over 10 bases. Trimming removed 10 bases from V and 9 bases from J; junction bases left unmatched: 13. CDR1 SGHNT and CDR2 YYREEE come from the germline V gene (reference sequence). This CDR3 is built from 14 residues. The CDR3 nucleotides read TGTGCCGGAGGAAAAACTAGCGGGAAAGCTGAGCAGTTCTTC. Translated: CAGGKTSGKAEQFF.

The rearrangement uses TRBV6-6 and TRBJ2-4; D gene unclear. This CDR3 has 15 amino acids. Germline-derived CDR1 and CDR2 are MNHNY and SVGAGI (reference sequence). Trimming shortened V by 6 bases and J by 2 bases, and 14 bases separated the two germline ends. Written as DNA, the CDR3 is TGTGCCAGCAGCCGCCTACGGCCGCCCAAAAACATTCAGTACTTC. This translates into CASSRLRPPKNIQYF.

The chain links TRBV5-4 to TRBJ2-1; 12 bases agree with TRBD2. V lost 0 bases to trimming and J lost 8 bases; unmatched junction nucleotides: 0. The germline V gene has CDR1 SGHNT and CDR2 YYREEE (reference sequence). This CDR3 comprises 14 residues. CDR3: CASSLGLAGDEQFF. CDR3 DNA sequence: TGTGCCAGCAGCTTGGGACTAGCGGGGGATGAGCAGTTCTTC. Full variable domain (outside the CDR3, taken from reference TRBV5-4 and TRBJ2-1): ETGVTQSPTHLIKTRGQQVTLRCSSQSGHNTVSWYQQALGQGPQFIFQYYREEENGRGNFPPRFSGLQFPNYSSELNVNALELDDSALYLCASSLGLAGDEQFFGPGTRLTVL.

The V and J genes are TRBV14 and TRBJ2-5; the match to TRBD2 covers 11 bases. Germline V gives CDR1 SGHDN, CDR2 FVKESK. The junction had 8 bases not matched to a gene; V was cut back by 1 base and J by 7 bases. CDR3 length: 16 amino acids. The CDR3 protein is CASSQVRLAGFGTQYF. CDR3 sequence (DNA): TGTGCCAGCAGCCAAGTGCGACTAGCGGGATTCGGGACCCAGTACTTC. Full variable domain (remainder filled in from reference TRBV14 and TRBJ2-5): EAGVTQFPSHSVIEKGQTVTLRCDPISGHDNLYWYRRVMGKEIKFLLHFVKESKQDESGMPNNRFLAERTGGTYSTLKVQPAELEDSGVYFCASSQVRLAGFGTQYFGPGTRLLVL.

The sample holds one count of this clone. This rearrangement joins TRBV6-5 to TRBJ1-2; 8 bases agree with TRBD1. Per the germline V gene, CDR1 is MNHEY and CDR2 is SVGAGI. V was clipped by 6 bases and J by 8 bases; unmatched bases: 11. The length of the CDR3 is 14 residues. The CDR3 here is CASSNRAHRGGYTF. The CDR3 DNA is TGTGCCAGCAGCAATCGGGCCCACAGGGGGGGCTACACCTTC.

This clone is classed as medium-sized. This rearrangement joins TRBV10-3 to TRBJ2-5; tentative D call: TRBD1 (6 bases). The V end lost 6 bases, the J end lost 3 bases, and 8 bases lay between the germline ends. The CDR3 contains 12 residues. Germline V CDR1 and CDR2: ENHRY, SYGVKD. The CDR3 sequence: CAISRDKETQYF. The CDR3 coding sequence is TGTGCCATCAGCCGGGACAAAGAGACCCAGTACTTC.

The rearrangement uses TRBV10-1 and TRBJ2-7; no definite D call. V lost 4 bases to trimming and J lost 7 bases, with 17 bases between them. The CDR3 length is 14 residues. In germline, CDR1 is WNHNN, CDR2 SYGVQD (reference sequence). The DNA for the CDR3 is TGCGCCAGCAGTGCAGGTGGGGATCTACGGGAGCAGTACTTC. It yields the protein CASSAGGDLREQYF.

This rearrangement joins TRBV9 to TRBJ2-1; the D gene could be TRBD1 or TRBD2 (5 bases each). Germline CDR1 is SGDLS and CDR2 is YYNGEE. The CDR3 loop spans 15 amino acids. V lost 0 bases and J lost 9, with 16 bases in between. CDR3 coding DNA: TGTGCCAGCAGCGTAGTTGGGGGTAGTAGGGTTGAGCAGTTCTTC. Amino acids: CASSVVGGSRVEQFF.

This clone is labeled medium-sized. V is TRBV19 and J is TRBJ2-2; D is unresolved. The CDR3 runs to 15 residues. V was shortened by 7 bases and J by 0 bases, with 12 bases between the two germline ends. Germline V gene lookup returns CDR1 LNHDA and CDR2 SQIVND (reference sequence). The CDR3: CASKVAATNTGELFF. In nucleotides, the CDR3 is TGTGCCAGTAAAGTCGCGGCCACGAACACCGGGGAGCTGTTTTTT.

By frequency in the sample, this clone is medium-sized. CDR3 region: CASRVGQNFYGYTF. The CDR3 nucleotides are TGCGCCAGCAGGGTAGGACAGAATTTCTATGGCTACACCTTC. The J gene is TRBJ1-2, the V gene TRBV5-1; possibly TRBD1 for D (6 bases). The germline gives CDR1 SGHRS, CDR2 YFSETQ. There are 14 residues in the CDR3. The V and J ends lost 5 bases and 4 bases respectively, with 15 bases between them. The variable domain in full, completed from reference TRBV5-1 and TRBJ1-2, reads KAGVTQTPRYLIKTRGQQVTLSCSPISGHRSVSWYQQTPGQGLQFLFEYFSETQRNKGNFPGRFSGRQFSNSRSEMNVSTLELGDSALYLCASRVGQNFYGYTFGSGTRLTVV.

The rearrangement uses TRBV5-4 and TRBJ2-7; TRBD2 aligns across 10 bases. The CDR3 sequence is 14 residues long. V gave up 2 bases and J gave up 4 bases; unmatched junction bases: 3. Per the germline V gene, CDR1 is SGHNT and CDR2 is YYREEE (reference sequence). DNA for the CDR3: TGTGCCAGCAGCTTAGGGACTAGCGCGTACGAGCAGTACTTC. This gives the protein CASSLGTSAYEQYF.

This chain connects TRBV6-6 to TRBJ1-2; weak D call: TRBD1 (6 bases). Trimming stripped 10 bases from V and 4 bases from J, with 22 bases between. This CDR3 spans 15 amino acids. Germline CDR1 is MNHNY and CDR2 is SVGAGI (reference sequence). DNA of the CDR3: TGTGCCACCCTGAGACAGACAGGAGGAATCTATGGCTACACCTTC. Translated: CATLRQTGGIYGYTF.

The V and J genes are TRBV18 and TRBJ2-2; unclear D gene. The CDR3 is 13 residues long. Germline-derived CDR1 and CDR2 are KGHSH and LQKENI. Trimming stripped 6 bases from V and 7 bases from J, with 12 bases between. The CDR3 nucleotides are TGTGCCAGCTCCCCGACGGGCGTCGGGGAGCTGTTTTTT. Translated, it gives CASSPTGVGELFF.

J is TRBJ2-6 and V is TRBV19; possible D gene TRBD2, 6 bases. CDR3 length: 14 residues. Germline values: CDR1 LNHDA, CDR2 SQIVND (reference sequence). Trimming shortened V by 5 bases and J by 4 bases, and 9 bases separated the two germline ends. The DNA for the CDR3 is TGTGCCAGTAGTGCGGGATCGGGGGCCAACGTCCTGACTTTC. It yields the protein CASSAGSGANVLTF.

J is TRBJ2-5 and V is TRBV5-1, with TRBD1 matching over 10 bases. This CDR3 region has 16 residues. Germline CDR1 reads SGHRS; CDR2 reads YFSETQ. Trimming at V came to 2 bases and at J to 2 bases, leaving 6 bases not matched to a gene. The CDR3 loop is CASSFAGQGYQETQYF. In nucleotides, the CDR3 is TGCGCCAGCAGCTTTGCGGGACAGGGGTATCAAGAGACCCAGTACTTC.

This clone was detected a few times. The V and J genes are TRBV27 and TRBJ2-5; TRBD2 matches at 10 bases. The CDR3 contains 13 residues. The V gene end was trimmed by 6 bases and the J gene end by 8 bases; junction bases not matched to a gene: 6. Germline V CDR1 and CDR2: MNHEY, SMNVEV (reference sequence). The CDR3 reads CASRASGSITQYF. Here the CDR3 DNA reads TGTGCCAGCAGGGCTAGCGGGAGTATTACCCAGTACTTC.

The rearrangement uses TRBV29-1 and TRBJ2-7; TRBD2 aligns across 7 bases. Germline V gene sequence: CDR1 SQVTM, CDR2 ANQGSEA. This CDR3 spans 11 amino acids. The junction had 3 bases not matched to a gene; V was cut back by 7 bases and J by 3 bases. CDR3 sequence reads: CSAGTIYEQYF. The CDR3 nucleotides are TGCAGCGCCGGGACTATCTACGAGCAGTACTTC.

The genes are TRBV28 and TRBJ1-5; the D is unclear. This CDR3 region has 12 residues. The germline CDR1 and CDR2 sequences are MDHEN and SYDVKM. V lost 4 bases to trimming and J lost 6 bases, with 7 bases between them. CDR3 sequence (DNA): TGTGCCAGCAGTTCATTTGGTCAGCCCCAGCATTTT. It yields the protein CASSSFGQPQHF.

The chain employs TRBV7-2 and TRBJ2-7; TRBD1 is a possible D gene (5 bases). The CDR3 covers 13 residues. CDR1 and CDR2 (germline): SGHTA, FQGNSA. Trimming took 4 bases from V and 3 from J, leaving 10 bases between them. CDR3 sequence: CASSSSQGYEQYF. The CDR3 DNA reads TGTGCCAGCAGCTCGAGCCAGGGCTACGAGCAGTACTTC.

By share of the sample, this clone is medium-sized. The CDR3 DNA reads TGTGCCAGCAGCCGCGAAGCTAATCAGCCCCAGCATTTT. Translated: CASSREANQPQHF. This chain joins TRBV7-3 and TRBJ1-5; no clear D. The V end was cut by 5 bases, the J end by 4 bases, with 9 bases between. The CDR3 runs 13 residues. The germline gives CDR1 SGHTA, CDR2 FQGTGA.

This clone was detected only a few times. The rearrangement joins TRBV7-6 to TRBJ1-1; D remains unclear. Germline V lookup: CDR1 SGHVS, CDR2 FNYEAQ. The CDR3 totals 16 residues. V lost 2 bases to trimming and J lost 6 bases, with 19 bases between them. CDR3 loop: CASSLLPHGSNAEAFF. The CDR3 DNA follows: TGTGCCAGCAGCTTATTGCCACACGGCAGTAATGCTGAAGCTTTCTTT.